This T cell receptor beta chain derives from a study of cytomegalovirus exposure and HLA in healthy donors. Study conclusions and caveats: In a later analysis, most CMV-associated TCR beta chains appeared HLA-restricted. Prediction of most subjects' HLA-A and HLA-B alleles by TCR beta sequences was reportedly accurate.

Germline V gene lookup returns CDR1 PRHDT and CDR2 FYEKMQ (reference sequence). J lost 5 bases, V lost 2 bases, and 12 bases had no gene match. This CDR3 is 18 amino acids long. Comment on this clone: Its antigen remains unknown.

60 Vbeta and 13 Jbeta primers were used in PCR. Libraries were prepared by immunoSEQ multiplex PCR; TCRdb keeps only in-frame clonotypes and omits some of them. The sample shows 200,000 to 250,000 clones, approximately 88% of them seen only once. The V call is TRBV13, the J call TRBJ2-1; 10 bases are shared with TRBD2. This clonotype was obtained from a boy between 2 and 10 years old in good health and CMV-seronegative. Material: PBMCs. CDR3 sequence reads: CASSLIKLVSGRHNEQFF. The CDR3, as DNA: TGTGCCAGCAGCTTAATTAAATTGGTTAGCGGGAGGCACAATGAGCAGTTCTTC.